This paragraph reports one T cell receptor (beta chain). This may be a read error: a much more frequent sequence differs by one nucleotide. Trimming took 10 bases from V and 6 from J, leaving 19 bases between them. The length of the CDR3 is 14 residues. The data were taken from a study of regulatory T cells in long-lasting Graves disease. Time point here: newly diagnosed GD, antithyroid drugs for less than 3 months. The authors made the TCR library using RNA they extracted from PBMCs. Sequencing libraries for TCR beta were prepared with iRepertoire HTBI primers and Arm-PCR of CDR3 regions. TCRdb reprocessed the multiplex PCR reads with MiXCR, giving one entry per CDR3 protein. The profile shows fewer than 650,000 distinct CDR3 sequences, 15% to 20% of them singletons. A further study also used this sample, focusing on T cells in Graves' hyperthyroidism and ophthalmopathy.

The gene calls are TRBV12-3 or TRBV12-4 and TRBJ1-5, with D possibly matching TRBD1 (5 bases). Sample: peripheral blood mononuclear cells (PBMCs), taken at new diagnosis, from a patient treated with antithyroid drugs. The sequence derives from a woman aged 30 to 39 with Graves disease. CDR3 amino acids: CANRSYGGGQPQHF. In DNA, the CDR3 is TGTGCCAACAGGTCGTACGGCGGTGGTCAGCCCCAGCATTTT.